The source of this T cell receptor (beta chain) is a study of cytomegalovirus exposure and HLA in healthy donors. Study information: Counted in an early data release were 85 million or so unique TCRs from HLA-typed donors. Regarding the study as a whole: A link between a missense DCLRE1C variant and TCR beta V- and J-gene trimming emerged from a later analysis. In an earlier analysis, about 87% or about 30%: the productive usage of most TCR beta V segments.

This CDR3 is 15 amino acids long. V was trimmed by 1 base and J by 7 bases, leaving 14 bases between them. Germline assignment: CDR1 SGHVS and CDR2 FNYEAQ. This clone showed up just once. Its antigen is as yet unknown. This PCR relied on a set of 60 Vbeta primers and 13 Jbeta primers. Measured with immunoSEQ multiplex PCR; TCRdb has only the in-frame clones, and not every one. The sample records about 160,000 clones, 82% being singletons. The chain recombines TRBV7-6 with TRBJ2-1; a possible D gene is TRBD2 (5 bases). This receptor was obtained from a girl aged 5 to 17 in good health and CMV-seropositive. Specimen: PBMCs. The chain's CDR3 is CASSLEDSRDNEQFF. DNA for the CDR3: TGTGCCAGCAGCTTAGAGGACTCTCGTGATAATGAGCAGTTCTTC.